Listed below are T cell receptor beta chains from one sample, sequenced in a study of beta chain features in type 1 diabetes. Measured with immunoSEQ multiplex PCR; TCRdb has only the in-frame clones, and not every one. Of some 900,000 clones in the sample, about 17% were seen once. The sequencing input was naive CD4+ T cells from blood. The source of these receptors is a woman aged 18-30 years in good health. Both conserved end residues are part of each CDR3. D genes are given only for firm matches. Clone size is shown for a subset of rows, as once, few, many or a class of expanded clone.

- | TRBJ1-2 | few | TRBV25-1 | TGTGCCAGCAGTAAACCGGGGAACTCCCAGTTACGTGGCTACACCTTC | CASSKPGNSQLRGYTF
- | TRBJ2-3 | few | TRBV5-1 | TGCGCCAGCAGCTTGAGCGGCACAGATACGCAGTATTTT | CASSLSGTDTQYF
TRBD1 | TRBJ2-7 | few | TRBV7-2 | TGTGCCAGCAGCTTTTCAGGCCAGGGGGCTTCCTACGAGCAGTACTTC | CASSFSGQGASYEQYF
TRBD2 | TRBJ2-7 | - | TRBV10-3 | TGTGCCATCCGACTAGCGGGAGAGGTCGAGCAGTACTTC | CAIRLAGEVEQYF
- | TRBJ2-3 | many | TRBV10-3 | TGTGCCATCAGGGCGGAGCTCATCAGGGATACGCAGTATTTT | CAIRAELIRDTQYF
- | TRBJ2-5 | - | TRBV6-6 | TGTGCCAGCACCGAGACTAGAGGTTTGGAGACCCAGTACTTC | CASTETRGLETQYF
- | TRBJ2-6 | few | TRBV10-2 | TGCGCCAGCAGTGGTGGGGGATTCGTAGCTGGGGCCAACGTCCTGACTTTC | CASSGGGFVAGANVLTF
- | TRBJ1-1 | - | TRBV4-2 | TGTGCCAGCAGCGGACCAGGGTATCCGGACACTGAAGCTTTCTTT | CASSGPGYPDTEAFF
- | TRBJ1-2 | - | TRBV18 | TGTGCCAGCTCAACAGACAGGTTAACGGGGGGCTACACCTTC | CASSTDRLTGGYTF
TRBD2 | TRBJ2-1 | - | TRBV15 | TGTGCCACCAGCAGGGTCGCGGGAGGGGGGACAGAGCAGTTCTTC | CATSRVAGGGTEQFF
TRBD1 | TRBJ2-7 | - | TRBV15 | TGTGCCACCAGCAGGACAGGGAAAAGGCGGGTCTACGAGCAGTACTTC | CATSRTGKRRVYEQYF
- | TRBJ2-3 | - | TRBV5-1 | TGCGCCAGCAGCTCGGGCGGGAATTCAGATACGCAGTATTTT | CASSSGGNSDTQYF
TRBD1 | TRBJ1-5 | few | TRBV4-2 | TGTGCCAGCAGCCGGGACGGACAGGGGAATCAGCCCCAGCATTTT | CASSRDGQGNQPQHF
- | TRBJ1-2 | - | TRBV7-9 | TGTGCCAGCAGCGCATCCCGCGGGGCGTCTAACTATGGCTACACCTTC | CASSASRGASNYGYTF
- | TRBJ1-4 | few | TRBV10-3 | TGTGCCATCAGTGGGGAGCATGAAAAACTGTTTTTT | CAISGEHEKLFF
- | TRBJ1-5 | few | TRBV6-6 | TGTGCCAGCAGTGTTATCAAAGAGGCGACCCAGCATTTT | CASSVIKEATQHF
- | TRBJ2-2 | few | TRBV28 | TGTGCCAGCAATAAAGACACCGGGGAGCTGTTTTTT | CASNKDTGELFF
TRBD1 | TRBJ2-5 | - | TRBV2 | TGTGCCAGCAGTCATCGACAGGGGCGTTTATCCGGGGAGACCCAGTACTTC | CASSHRQGRLSGETQYF
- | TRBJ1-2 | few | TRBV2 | TGTGCCAGCAGTGAAGATCACAGCCGTGGGACCTTC | CASSEDHSRGTF
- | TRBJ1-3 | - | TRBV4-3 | TGCGCCAGCAGCCAAGATACAGGCCGAAACACCATATATTTT | CASSQDTGRNTIYF
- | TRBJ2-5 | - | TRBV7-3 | TGTGCCAGCAGCTTAACGTCGGAGACCCAGTACTTC | CASSLTSETQYF
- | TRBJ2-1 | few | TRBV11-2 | TGTGCCAGCAGCCCACGTCAGGAGCAGTTCTTC | CASSPRQEQFF
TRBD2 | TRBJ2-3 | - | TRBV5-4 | TGTGCCAGCAGCTTCCCGGGACTAGCGGGAGGTACCCTCACAGATACGCAGTATTTT | CASSFPGLAGGTLTDTQYF
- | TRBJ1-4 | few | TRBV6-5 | TGTGCCAGCAGTTACCGTCCTGAGCTAACTAATGAAAAACTGTTTTTT | CASSYRPELTNEKLFF
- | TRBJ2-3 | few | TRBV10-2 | TGCGCCAGCAACGAAATAGAACTAGCAGCTAGCACAGATACGCAGTATTTT | CASNEIELAASTDTQYF
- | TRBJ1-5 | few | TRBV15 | TGTGCCACCAGCAGAGATCGTACGCCCCAGCATTTT | CATSRDRTPQHF
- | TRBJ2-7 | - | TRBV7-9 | TGTGCCAGCAGCTTGGGGACTCTCTCCTACGAGCAGTACTTC | CASSLGTLSYEQYF
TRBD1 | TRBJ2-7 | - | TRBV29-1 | TGCAGCGTCTCGGACAGGGTAAAAACCTACGAGCAGTACTTC | CSVSDRVKTYEQYF
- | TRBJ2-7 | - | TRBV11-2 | TGTGCCAGCAGCTTAGCCCGGGCCCACGAGCAGTACTTC | CASSLARAHEQYF
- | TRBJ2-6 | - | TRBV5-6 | TGTGCCAGCAGCCCCCCGACAGCCCACTCTGGGGCCAACGTCCTGACTTTC | CASSPPTAHSGANVLTF
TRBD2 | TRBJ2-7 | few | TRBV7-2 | TGTGCCAGCAGCTTCCTAGCGGCAAAAACCTACGAGCAGTACTTC | CASSFLAAKTYEQYF
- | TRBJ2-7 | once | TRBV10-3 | TGTGCCATCAGTGATGCGGAGCCCTACGAGCAGTACTTC | CAISDAEPYEQYF
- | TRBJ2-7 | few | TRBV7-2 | TGTGCCAGCAGCTTACAGACAGGCCCATACTACGAGCAGTACTTC | CASSLQTGPYYEQYF
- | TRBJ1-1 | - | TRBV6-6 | TGTGCCAGCAGGTATTACAGCAGTGACACTGAAGCTTTCTTT | CASRYYSSDTEAFF
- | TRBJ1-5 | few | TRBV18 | TGTGCCAGCTCCTCGGGGGCAAATCAGCCCCAGCATTTT | CASSSGANQPQHF
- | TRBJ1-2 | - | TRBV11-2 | TGTGCCAGCAGGCATTACAGGGACCATAGATATGGCTACACCTTC | CASRHYRDHRYGYTF
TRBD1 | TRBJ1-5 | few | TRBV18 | TGTGCCAGCTCACCGGACAGGGTCCCCCAGCATTTT | CASSPDRVPQHF
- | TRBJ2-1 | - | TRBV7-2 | TGTGCCAGCACCTTACACGAAAGGCCCTACAATGAGCAGTTCTTC | CASTLHERPYNEQFF
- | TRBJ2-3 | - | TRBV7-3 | TGTGCCAGCAGCTTTGTTGGGACGGATACGCAGTATTTT | CASSFVGTDTQYF
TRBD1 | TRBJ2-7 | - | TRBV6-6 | TGTGCCAGCAGCTACCGGCCGGGACAGGGCATCGACGAGCAGTACTTC | CASSYRPGQGIDEQYF
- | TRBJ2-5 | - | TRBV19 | TGTGCCAGTAGGAGACAGGATCAAATTAAAGAGACCCAGTACTTC | CASRRQDQIKETQYF
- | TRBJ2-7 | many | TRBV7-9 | TGTGCCAGCAGTAATCAGGAGGAGCAGTACTTC | CASSNQEEQYF
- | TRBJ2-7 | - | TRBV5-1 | TGCGCCAGCAGCTTGTACGACGAGCAGTACTTC | CASSLYDEQYF
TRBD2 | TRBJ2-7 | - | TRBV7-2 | TGTGCCAGCAGCTCCGAGACTAGCGGAACCTACGAGCAGTACTTC | CASSSETSGTYEQYF
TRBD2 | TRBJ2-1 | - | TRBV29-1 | TGCAGCGTTGGCCGGGGAGGGGACGTGAATGAGCAGTTCTTC | CSVGRGGDVNEQFF
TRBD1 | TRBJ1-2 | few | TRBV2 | TGTGCCAGCAGTGTGGCGGAGGGGACAGGCCTATATGGCTACACCTTC | CASSVAEGTGLYGYTF
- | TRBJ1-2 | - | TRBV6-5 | TGTGCCAGCAGTCACGGAGAAGGAGCCCACTATGGCTACACCTTC | CASSHGEGAHYGYTF